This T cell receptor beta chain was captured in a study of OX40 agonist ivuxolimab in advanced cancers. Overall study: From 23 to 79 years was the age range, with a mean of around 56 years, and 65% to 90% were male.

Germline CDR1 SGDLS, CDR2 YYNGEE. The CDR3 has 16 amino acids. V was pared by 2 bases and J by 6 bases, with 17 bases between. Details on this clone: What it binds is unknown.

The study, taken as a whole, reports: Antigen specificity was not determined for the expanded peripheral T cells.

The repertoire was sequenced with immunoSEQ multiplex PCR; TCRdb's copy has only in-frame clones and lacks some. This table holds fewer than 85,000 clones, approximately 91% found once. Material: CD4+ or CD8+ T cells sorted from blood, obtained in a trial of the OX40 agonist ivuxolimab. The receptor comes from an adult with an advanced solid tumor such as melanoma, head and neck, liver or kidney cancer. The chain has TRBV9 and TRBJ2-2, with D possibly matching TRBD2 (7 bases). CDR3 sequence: CASSVRGAQLSGELFF. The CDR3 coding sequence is TGTGCCAGCAGCGTTCGGGGGGCGCAATTATCCGGGGAGCTGTTTTTT.